The clone carrying this T cell receptor beta chain occurred a few times. The antigen remains undetermined. This sample is drawn from a study of CD8 T cells in ankylosing spondylitis. Study results and limitations: Matched ankylosing spondylitis synovial fluid reportedly showed significant enrichment of disease-linked clones. Clones linked to the disease showed a CD8+ phenotype. They occurred at relatively low frequencies in peripheral blood. Ankylosing spondylitis blood appeared to carry a characteristic TCR beta motif of seven to nine highly homologous variants.

V shed 5 bases and J 8 bases; nucleotides not matched to a gene: 15. Germline CDR1 is SGHVS and CDR2 is FQNEAQ. The CDR3 runs 17 residues. Library preparation for TCR beta used quantitative 5'-RACE with molecular barcodes. Each CDR3 protein gets one entry after TCRdb re-called the 5' RACE reads with MiXCR. Of about 540,000 distinct CDR3 sequences in the sample, about an eighth are singletons; the top ten hold nearly 7%. Specimen: blood, either unsorted or a sorted T cell fraction (not recorded which). The origin of this receptor is a male donor with ankylosing spondylitis. V gene TRBV7-8 combines with J gene TRBJ1-6; 7 positions match TRBD1. The CDR3 sequence is CASSHPLADRDYSPLHF. For the CDR3, the DNA is TGTGCCAGCAGCCACCCGCTAGCCGACAGGGACTATTCACCCCTCCACTTT. Together with reference TRBV7-8 and TRBJ1-6, the CDR3 gives the full variable domain: GAGVSQSPRYKVAKRGQDVALRCDPISGHVSLFWYQQALGQGPEFLTYFQNEAQLDKSGLPSDRFFAERPEGSVSTLKIQRTQQEDSAVYLCASSHPLADRDYSPLHFGNGTRLTVT.